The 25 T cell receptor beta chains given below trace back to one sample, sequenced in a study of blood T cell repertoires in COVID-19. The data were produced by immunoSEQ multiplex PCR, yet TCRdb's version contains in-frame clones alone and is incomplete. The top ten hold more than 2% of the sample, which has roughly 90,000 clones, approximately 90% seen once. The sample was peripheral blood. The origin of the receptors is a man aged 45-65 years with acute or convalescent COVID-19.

The CDR3 spells CASSSQGGEKLFF. The DNA for the CDR3 is TGTGCCAGCTCATCCCAGGGCGGTGAAAAACTGTTTTTT. The gene calls are TRBV18 and TRBJ1-4, with D perhaps TRBD1 (5 bases). Germline V lookup: CDR1 KGHSH, CDR2 LQKENI. This CDR3 is 13 amino acids long. Trimming shortened V by 5 bases and J by 7 bases, and 11 bases separated the two germline ends. Looking up the rest from reference TRBV18 and TRBJ1-4 gives the full variable domain: NAGVMQNPRHLVRRRGQEARLRCSPMKGHSHVYWYRQLPEEGLKFMVYLQKENIIDESGMPKERFSAEFPKEGPSILRIQQVVRGDSAAYFCASSSQGGEKLFFGSGTQLSVL.

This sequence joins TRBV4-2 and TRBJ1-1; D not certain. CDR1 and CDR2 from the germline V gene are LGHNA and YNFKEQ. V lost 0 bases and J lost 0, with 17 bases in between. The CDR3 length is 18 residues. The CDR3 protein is CASSQESSAALMNTEAFF. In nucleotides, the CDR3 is TGTGCCAGCAGCCAAGAGTCATCGGCAGCGCTCATGAACACTGAAGCTTTCTTT.

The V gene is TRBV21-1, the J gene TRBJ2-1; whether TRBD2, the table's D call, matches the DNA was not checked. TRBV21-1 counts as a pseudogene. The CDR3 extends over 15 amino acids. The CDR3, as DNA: TGTGCCAGCCCCTTGGGGAGCGGTACCTACAATGAGCAGTTCTTC. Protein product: CASPLGSGTYNEQFF.

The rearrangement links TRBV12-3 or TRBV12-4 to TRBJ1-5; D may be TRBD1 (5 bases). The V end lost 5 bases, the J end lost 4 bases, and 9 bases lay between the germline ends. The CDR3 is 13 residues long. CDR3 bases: TGTGCCAGCAGTCCGGACATGAATCAGCCCCAGCATTTT. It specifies CASSPDMNQPQHF.

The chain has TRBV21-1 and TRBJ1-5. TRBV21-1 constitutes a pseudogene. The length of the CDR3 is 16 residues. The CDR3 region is CASSKGVPRRNQPQHF. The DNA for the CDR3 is TGTGCCAGCAGCAAAGGAGTACCCCGGCGGAATCAGCCCCAGCATTTT.

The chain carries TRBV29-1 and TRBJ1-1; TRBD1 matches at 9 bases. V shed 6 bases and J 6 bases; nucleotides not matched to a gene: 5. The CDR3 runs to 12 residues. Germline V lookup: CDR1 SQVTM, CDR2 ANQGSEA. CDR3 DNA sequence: TGCAGCGTCCTAGACAGGGGGGCTGAAGCTTTCTTT. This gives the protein CSVLDRGAEAFF.

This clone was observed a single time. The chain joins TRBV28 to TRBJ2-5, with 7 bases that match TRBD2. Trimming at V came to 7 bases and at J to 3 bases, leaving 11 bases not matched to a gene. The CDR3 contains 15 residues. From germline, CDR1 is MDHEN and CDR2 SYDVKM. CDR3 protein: CASMVGGSGEETQYF. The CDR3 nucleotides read TGTGCCAGCATGGTGGGCGGGAGTGGGGAAGAGACCCAGTACTTC.

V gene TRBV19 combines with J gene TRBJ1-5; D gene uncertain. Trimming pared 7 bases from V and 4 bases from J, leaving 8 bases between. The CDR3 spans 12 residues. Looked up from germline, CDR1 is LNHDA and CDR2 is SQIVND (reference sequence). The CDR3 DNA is TGTGCCAGTACGAGGTGGAATCAGCCCCAGCATTTT. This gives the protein CASTRWNQPQHF.

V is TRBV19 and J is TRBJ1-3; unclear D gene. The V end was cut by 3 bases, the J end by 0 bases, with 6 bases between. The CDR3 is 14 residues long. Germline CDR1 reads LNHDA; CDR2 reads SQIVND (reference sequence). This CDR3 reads CASSIGGSGNTIYF. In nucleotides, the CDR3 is TGTGCCAGTAGTATCGGCGGCTCTGGAAACACCATATATTTT.

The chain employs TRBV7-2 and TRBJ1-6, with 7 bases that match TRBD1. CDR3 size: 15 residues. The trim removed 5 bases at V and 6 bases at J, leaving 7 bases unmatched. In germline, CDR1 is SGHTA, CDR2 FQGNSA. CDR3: CASSLVTGPNSPLHF. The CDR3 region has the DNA TGTGCCAGCAGCCTCGTGACAGGGCCTAATTCACCCCTCCACTTT.

Here the CDR3 DNA reads TGTGCCACCTCCTCAATACAGGGGTACAATGAGCAGTTCTTC. Amino acid sequence: CATSSIQGYNEQFF. J is TRBJ2-1 and V is TRBV18; 7 bases line up with TRBD1. The CDR3 runs to 14 residues. V shed 10 bases and J 4 bases; nucleotides not matched to a gene: 10. Germline CDR1 KGHSH, CDR2 LQKENI. Supplemented by reference TRBV18 and TRBJ2-1, the full variable domain reads NAGVMQNPRHLVRRRGQEARLRCSPMKGHSHVYWYRQLPEEGLKFMVYLQKENIIDESGMPKERFSAEFPKEGPSILRIQQVVRGDSAAYFCATSSIQGYNEQFFGPGTRLTVL.

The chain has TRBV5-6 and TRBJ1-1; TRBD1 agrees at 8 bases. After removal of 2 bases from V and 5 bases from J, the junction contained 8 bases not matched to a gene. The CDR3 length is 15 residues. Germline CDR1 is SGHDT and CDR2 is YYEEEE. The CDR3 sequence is CASSLAGGRGTEAFF. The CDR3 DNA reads TGTGCCAGCAGCTTAGCAGGGGGCAGGGGGACTGAAGCTTTCTTT.

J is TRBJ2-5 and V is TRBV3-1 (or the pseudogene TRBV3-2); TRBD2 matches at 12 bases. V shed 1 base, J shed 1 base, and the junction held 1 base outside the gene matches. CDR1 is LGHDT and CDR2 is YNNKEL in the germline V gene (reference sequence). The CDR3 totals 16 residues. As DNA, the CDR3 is TGTGCCAGCAGCCAAGCTAGCGGGGGGGCCCAAGAGACCCAGTACTTC. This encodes CASSQASGGAQETQYF.

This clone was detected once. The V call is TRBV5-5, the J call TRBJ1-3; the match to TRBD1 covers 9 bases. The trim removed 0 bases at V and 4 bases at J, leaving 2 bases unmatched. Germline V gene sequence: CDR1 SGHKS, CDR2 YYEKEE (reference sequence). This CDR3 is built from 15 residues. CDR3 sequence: CASSLDRGPGNTIYF. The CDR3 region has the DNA TGTGCCAGCAGCTTGGACAGGGGGCCGGGAAACACCATATATTTT. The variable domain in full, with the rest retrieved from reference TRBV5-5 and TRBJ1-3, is DAGVTQSPTHLIKTRGQQVTLRCSPISGHKSVSWYQQVLGQGPQFIFQYYEKEERGRGNFPDRFSARQFPNYSSELNVNALLLGDSALYLCASSLDRGPGNTIYFGEGSWLTVV.

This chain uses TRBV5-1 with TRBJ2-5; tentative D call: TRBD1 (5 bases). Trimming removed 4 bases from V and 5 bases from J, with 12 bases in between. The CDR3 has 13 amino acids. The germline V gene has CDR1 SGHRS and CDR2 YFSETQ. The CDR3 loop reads CASSQPPGETQYF. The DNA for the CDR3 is TGCGCCAGCAGCCAACCCCCAGGGGAGACCCAGTACTTC.

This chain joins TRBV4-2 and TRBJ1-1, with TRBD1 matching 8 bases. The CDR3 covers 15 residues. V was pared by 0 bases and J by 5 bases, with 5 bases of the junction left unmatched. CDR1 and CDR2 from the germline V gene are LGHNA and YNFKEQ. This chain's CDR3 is CASSQEPTGGTEAFF. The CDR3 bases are TGTGCCAGCAGCCAAGAACCTACAGGGGGTACTGAAGCTTTCTTT.

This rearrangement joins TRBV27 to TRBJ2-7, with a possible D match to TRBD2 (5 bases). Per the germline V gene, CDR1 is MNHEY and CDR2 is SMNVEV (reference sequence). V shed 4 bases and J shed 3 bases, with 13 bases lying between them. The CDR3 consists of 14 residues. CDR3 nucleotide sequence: TGTGCCAGCAGTTCGACACGGGATGTCTACGAGCAGTACGTC. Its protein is CASSSTRDVYEQYV.

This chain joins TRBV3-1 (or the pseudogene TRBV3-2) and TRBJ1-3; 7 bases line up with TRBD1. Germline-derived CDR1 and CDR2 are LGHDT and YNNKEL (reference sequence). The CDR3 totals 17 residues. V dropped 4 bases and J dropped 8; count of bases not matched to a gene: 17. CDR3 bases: TGTGCCAGCAGCCCCTGGGACAGATCGTGGGAGAGGCACACCATATATTTT. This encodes CASSPWDRSWERHTIYF.

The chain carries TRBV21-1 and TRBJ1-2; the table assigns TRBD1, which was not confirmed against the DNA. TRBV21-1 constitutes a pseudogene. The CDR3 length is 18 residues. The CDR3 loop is CASSREGAFTGGNYGYTF. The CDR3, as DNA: TGTGCCAGCAGCAGGGAAGGGGCCTTCACAGGGGGTAACTATGGCTACACCTTC.

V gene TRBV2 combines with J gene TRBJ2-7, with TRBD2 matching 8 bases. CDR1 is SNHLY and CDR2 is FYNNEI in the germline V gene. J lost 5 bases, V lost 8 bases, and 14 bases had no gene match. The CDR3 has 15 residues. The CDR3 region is CASPGSREGLDEQYF. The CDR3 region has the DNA TGTGCCAGCCCGGGGAGTCGGGAGGGCCTCGACGAGCAGTACTTC.

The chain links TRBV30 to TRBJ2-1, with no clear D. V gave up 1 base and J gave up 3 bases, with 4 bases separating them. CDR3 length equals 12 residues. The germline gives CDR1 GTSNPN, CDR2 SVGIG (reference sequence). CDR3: CAWSAGYNEQFF. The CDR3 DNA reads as TGTGCCTGGAGTGCAGGCTACAATGAGCAGTTCTTC.

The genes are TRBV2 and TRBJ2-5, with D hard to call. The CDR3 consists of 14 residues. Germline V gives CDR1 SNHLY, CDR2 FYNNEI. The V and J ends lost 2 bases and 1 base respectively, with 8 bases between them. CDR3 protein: CASSEFISQETQYF. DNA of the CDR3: TGTGCCAGCAGTGAATTTATCAGCCAAGAGACCCAGTACTTC.

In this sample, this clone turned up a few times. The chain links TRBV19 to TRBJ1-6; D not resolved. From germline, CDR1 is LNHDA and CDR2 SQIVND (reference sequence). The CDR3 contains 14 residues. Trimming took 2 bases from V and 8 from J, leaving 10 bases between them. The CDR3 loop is CASSIRSHDSPLHF. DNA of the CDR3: TGTGCCAGTAGTATACGGTCGCACGATTCACCCCTCCACTTT. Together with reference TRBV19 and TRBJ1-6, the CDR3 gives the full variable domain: DGGITQSPKYLFRKEGQNVTLSCEQNLNHDAMYWYRQDPGQGLRLIYYSQIVNDFQKGDIAEGYSVSREKKESFPLTVTSAQKNPTAFYLCASSIRSHDSPLHFGNGTRLTVT.

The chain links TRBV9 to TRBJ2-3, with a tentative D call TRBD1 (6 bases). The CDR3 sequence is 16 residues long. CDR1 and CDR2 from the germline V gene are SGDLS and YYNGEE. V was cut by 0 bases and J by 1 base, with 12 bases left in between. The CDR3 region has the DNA TGTGCCAGCAGCGTAGGGGGGCCAGCAGGCACAGATACGCAGTATTTT. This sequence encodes CASSVGGPAGTDTQYF.

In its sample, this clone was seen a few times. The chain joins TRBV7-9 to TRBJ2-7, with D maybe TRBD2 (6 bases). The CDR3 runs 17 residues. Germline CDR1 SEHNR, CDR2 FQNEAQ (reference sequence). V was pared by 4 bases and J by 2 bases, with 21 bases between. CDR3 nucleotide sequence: TGTGCCAGCAGCTCCTCCGAGGCTCGGGAGACAGCCTACGAGCAGTACTTC. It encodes CASSSSEARETAYEQYF.